This entry lists 2 T cell receptor beta chains sequenced from one sample in a study of blood T cell repertoires in COVID-19. Assay used: immunoSEQ multiplex PCR; TCRdb lists only in-frame clones, some missing. The table records about 160,000 clones, around 83% of them present only once. Sequenced sample: PBMCs or T cells enriched from blood (not recorded which). These receptors all stem from a woman between 45 and 65 years old in a cohort exposed to, infected with or recovered from COVID-19 (not recorded which).

This sequence joins TRBV30 and TRBJ2-5, with D tentatively TRBD2 (6 bases). Germline lookup yields CDR1 GTSNPN and CDR2 SVGIG (reference sequence). CDR3 size: 14 residues. Trimming removed 1 base from V and 1 base from J, with 10 bases in between. CDR3 sequence: CAWSGGGGQETQYF. DNA for the CDR3: TGTGCCTGGAGTGGGGGAGGCGGCCAAGAGACCCAGTACTTC.

This clone was found a few times. This sequence joins TRBV4-1 and TRBJ1-6; 7 bases line up with TRBD1. The CDR3 contains 17 residues. J lost 5 bases, V lost 0 bases, and 7 bases had no gene match. In germline, CDR1 is MGHRA, CDR2 YSYEKL. CDR3 bases: TGCGCCAGCAGCCAAGATCGGTCCGGGACAGATAATTCACCCCTCCACTTT. It is translated as CASSQDRSGTDNSPLHF.